These T cell receptor beta chains were read from a single sample in a study of blood T cell repertoires in COVID-19. Data came from immunoSEQ multiplex PCR; TCRdb stores just in-frame clones and leaves some out. The top ten hold roughly 9.8% of the sample, which has 180,000 or so clones, 80% to 90% seen once. The specimen was peripheral blood. These receptors all come from a human donor with active or convalescent COVID-19. The donor label of this sample is uncertain. The CDR3 runs from the conserved cysteine through the conserved F or W. D genes are given only for firm matches. Clone size is shown for a subset of rows, as once, few, many or a class of expanded clone.

size,D,J,V,CDR3,DNA
NA,NA,TRBJ2-2,TRBV12-1,CASSYRTSGRVGELFF,TGTGCCAGCAGCTACAGGACTAGCGGGAGGGTTGGGGAGCTGTTTTTT
once,TRBD2,TRBJ2-2,TRBV5-6,CASSFPSGQNTGELFF,TGTGCCAGCAGCTTTCCTAGCGGCCAAAACACCGGGGAGCTGTTTTTT
NA,TRBD2,TRBJ2-7,TRBV11-2,CASSPLAGGVFGAEQYF,TGTGCCAGCAGCCCACTAGCGGGAGGTGTCTTCGGTGCCGAGCAGTACTTC
NA,NA,TRBJ2-7,TRBV2,CASRIRVGTYEQYF,TGTGCCAGCCGAATCCGGGTCGGGACCTACGAGCAGTACTTC
few,NA,TRBJ1-1,TRBV12-3/TRBV12-4,CASSLGQQAFF,TGTGCCAGCAGTTTAGGACAGCAAGCTTTCTTT
once,TRBD1,TRBJ1-5,TRBV20-1,CSASGPTGGHKPQHF,TGCAGTGCTAGTGGCCCCACAGGGGGCCACAAGCCCCAGCATTTT
NA,TRBD1,TRBJ1-5,TRBV3-1/TRBV3-2,CASSFTGDNQPQHF,TGTGCCAGCAGTTTCACAGGGGATAATCAGCCCCAGCATTTT
NA,TRBD1,TRBJ2-6,TRBV19,CASSPGTGEAGANVLTF,TGTGCCAGTAGTCCAGGGACAGGGGAAGCTGGGGCCAACGTCCTGACTTTC
NA,NA,TRBJ1-5,TRBV14,CASSLSGGVNQPQHF,TGTGCCAGCAGCCTCTCAGGCGGGGTTAATCAGCCCCAGCATTTT
NA,TRBD1,TRBJ1-2,TRBV20-1,CSASPGQGENYGYTF,TGCAGTGCTAGTCCTGGACAGGGAGAAAACTATGGCTACACCTTC
NA,NA,TRBJ1-2,TRBV27,CASRRDWTNYGYTF,TGTGCCAGCAGAAGGGACTGGACTAACTATGGCTACACCTTC
few,TRBD2,TRBJ2-4,TRBV29-1,CSSRGGTSGEVAKNIQYF,TGCAGCTCCCGGGGGGGGACTAGCGGGGAAGTAGCCAAAAACATTCAGTACTTC
NA,NA,TRBJ2-7,TRBV2,CASRLQGISYEQYF,TGTGCCAGCAGATTACAGGGTATATCCTACGAGCAGTACTTC
NA,NA,TRBJ1-5,TRBV19,CASIGAGLGNQPQHF,TGTGCCAGTATTGGGGCCGGTTTAGGCAATCAGCCCCAGCATTTT
once,TRBD1,TRBJ1-4,TRBV7-7,CASSLSGGFEKLFF,TGTGCCAGCAGCTTATCAGGGGGTTTCGAAAAACTGTTTTTT
NA,TRBD1,TRBJ2-3,TRBV7-9,CASSTPGQNTQYF,TGTGCCAGCAGCACTCCGGGACAGAATACGCAGTATTTT
NA,NA,TRBJ2-7,TRBV6-6,CASSYSRVGYEQYF,TGTGCCAGCAGTTACTCTCGGGTCGGCTACGAGCAGTACTTC
NA,TRBD1,TRBJ1-5,TRBV5-4,CASSQQGYNQPQHF,TGTGCCAGCAGCCAACAGGGGTACAATCAGCCCCAGCATTTT
once,NA,TRBJ1-5,TRBV6-6,CASSYQAFQPQHF,TGTGCCAGCAGTTACCAGGCTTTTCAGCCCCAGCATTTT
NA,NA,TRBJ2-1,TRBV5-1,CASSLGGIYNEQFF,TGCGCCAGCAGCTTGGGGGGCATCTACAATGAGCAGTTCTTC
NA,TRBD2,TRBJ2-5,TRBV10-3,CAISESLTSGSETQYF,TGTGCCATCAGTGAGTCGCTAACTAGCGGGTCCGAGACCCAGTACTTC
NA,TRBD2,TRBJ2-1,TRBV5-4,CASSLVASGDSSYNEQFF,TGTGCCAGCAGCTTGGTAGCTAGCGGGGACAGCTCCTACAATGAGCAGTTCTTC
NA,TRBD1,TRBJ2-7,TRBV6-5,CASRGTGDGYEQYF,TGTGCCAGCAGGGGGACAGGGGACGGCTACGAGCAGTACTTC
NA,TRBD2,TRBJ2-2,TRBV10-3,CAIRKSAGANTGELFF,TGTGCCATCAGGAAATCGGCGGGGGCGAACACCGGGGAGCTGTTTTTT
NA,NA,TRBJ2-3,TRBV5-4,CASSLAAEQGGTDTQYF,TGTGCCAGCAGCTTGGCCGCCGAACAGGGTGGCACAGATACGCAGTATTTT
NA,NA,TRBJ1-1,TRBV7-9,CASSPGWGGDTEAFF,TGTGCCAGCAGCCCCGGCTGGGGGGGTGACACTGAAGCTTTCTTT
once,NA,TRBJ1-2,TRBV28,CASSRGYLSYSYTF,TGTGCCAGCAGTCGAGGGTACCTCTCCTATAGCTACACCTTC
few,TRBD1,TRBJ1-6,TRBV5-1,CASSQGTGDIYNSPLHF,TGCGCCAGCAGCCAAGGAACAGGGGATATCTATAATTCACCCCTCCACTTT
NA,TRBD1,TRBJ1-5,TRBV12-3/TRBV12-4,CASSFRDSQPQHF,TGTGCCAGCAGTTTCAGGGACAGTCAGCCCCAGCATTTT
once,TRBD1,TRBJ1-3,TRBV28,CASSPYTDRGSGNTIYF,TGTGCCAGCAGCCCCTACACCGACAGGGGCTCTGGAAACACCATATATTTT
NA,TRBD1,TRBJ2-7,TRBV25-1,CASSEFGDRVPYEQYF,TGTGCCAGCAGTGAATTCGGGGACAGGGTTCCCTACGAGCAGTACTTC
few,NA,TRBJ1-2,TRBV27,CASSLDRANYGYTF,TGTGCCAGCAGTTTGGACAGAGCTAACTATGGCTACACCTTC
NA,TRBD1,TRBJ1-1,TRBV4-2,CASSQSWGTGLSDTEAFF,TGTGCCAGCAGCCAGTCATGGGGGACAGGGCTTTCTGACACTGAAGCTTTCTTT
NA,NA,TRBJ2-1,TRBV28,CASSPSYEQFF,TGTGCCAGCAGCCCCTCGTATGAGCAGTTCTTC
NA,NA,TRBJ1-2,TRBV4-1,CASSQVLTTGNYGYTF,TGCGCCAGCAGCCAAGTCCTAACTACAGGGAACTATGGCTACACCTTC